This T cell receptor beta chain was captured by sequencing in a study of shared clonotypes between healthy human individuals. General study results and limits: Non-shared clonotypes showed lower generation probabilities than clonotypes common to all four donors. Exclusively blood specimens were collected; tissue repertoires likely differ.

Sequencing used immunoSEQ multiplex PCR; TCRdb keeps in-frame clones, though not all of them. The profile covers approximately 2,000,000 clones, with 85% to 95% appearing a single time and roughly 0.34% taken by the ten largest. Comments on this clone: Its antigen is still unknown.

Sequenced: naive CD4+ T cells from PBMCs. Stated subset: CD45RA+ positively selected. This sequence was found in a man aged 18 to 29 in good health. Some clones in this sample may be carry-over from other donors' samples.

CDR3 bases: TGTGCCACCAGCAGAGGCCTCAGTGCCTCTGGAAACACCATATATTTT. As protein: CATSRGLSASGNTIYF. The V call is TRBV15, the J call TRBJ1-3; D gene uncertain. Trimming removed 1 base from V and 0 bases from J, with 10 bases in between. Germline assignment: CDR1 LNHNV and CDR2 YYDKDF (reference sequence). The CDR3 has 16 residues.